This is a list of T cell receptor beta chains from one sample in a study of cytomegalovirus exposure and HLA in healthy donors. The protocol was immunoSEQ multiplex PCR, while the TCRdb copy is restricted to in-frame clones and leaves out a portion. The sample includes 120,000 to 150,000 clones, over 80% of them seen just once. Sequenced sample: PBMCs. These TCRs come from a woman aged 25 to 39 in good health and CMV-seronegative. Both conserved end residues are part of each CDR3. A D gene is named only where the DNA matches it firmly. Part of the rows lack a size; the others show once, few, many or a class for expanded clones.

CDR3 protein: CASSVQAGTYNEQFF
CDR3 DNA: TGTGCCAGCAGTGTGCAAGCGGGAACCTACAATGAGCAGTTCTTC
clone size: .
D gene: TRBD2
V gene: TRBV2
J gene: TRBJ2-1

CDR3 protein: CASSPQHGTGRGNQPQHF
CDR3 DNA: TGCGCCAGCAGCCCTCAGCACGGGACAGGGAGGGGCAATCAGCCCCAGCATTTT
clone size: few
D gene: TRBD1
V gene: TRBV4-3
J gene: TRBJ1-5

CDR3 protein: CASSLRQTGSSGNTIYF
CDR3 DNA: TGCGCCAGCAGCTTGCGTCAGACAGGGAGCTCTGGAAACACCATATATTTT
clone size: .
D gene: TRBD1
V gene: TRBV5-1
J gene: TRBJ1-3

CDR3 protein: CASSTYRGGEAFF
CDR3 DNA: TGTGCCAGCAGTACCTACAGGGGGGGTGAAGCTTTCTTT
clone size: few
D gene: TRBD1
V gene: TRBV27
J gene: TRBJ1-1

CDR3 protein: CASRAGGPYNEQFF
CDR3 DNA: TGTGCCAGCAGGGCGGGAGGCCCCTACAATGAGCAGTTCTTC
clone size: .
D gene: TRBD2
V gene: TRBV6-5
J gene: TRBJ2-1

CDR3 protein: CASSEQGSQPQHF
CDR3 DNA: TGTGCCAGCAGTGAACAGGGAAGTCAGCCCCAGCATTTT
clone size: .
D gene: .
V gene: TRBV6-1
J gene: TRBJ1-5

CDR3 protein: CASLYLAPQQGSTDTQYF
CDR3 DNA: TGCGCCAGCCTCTACCTAGCGCCTCAACAAGGGAGCACAGATACGCAGTATTTT
clone size: .
D gene: .
V gene: TRBV10-2
J gene: TRBJ2-3

CDR3 protein: CASRDTGANTGELFF
CDR3 DNA: TGTGCCAGCAGGGATACAGGGGCGAACACCGGGGAGCTGTTTTTT
clone size: once
D gene: TRBD1
V gene: TRBV6-5
J gene: TRBJ2-2

CDR3 protein: CASSPRGGGNTGEQFF
CDR3 DNA: TGTGCCAGCTCACCTCGGGGCGGGGGCAATACGGGGGAGCAGTTCTTC
clone size: once
D gene: .
V gene: TRBV18
J gene: TRBJ2-1

CDR3 protein: CASSLDNLEQYF
CDR3 DNA: TGTGCCAGCAGCTTGGACAACCTTGAGCAGTACTTC
clone size: .
D gene: .
V gene: TRBV7-2
J gene: TRBJ2-7

CDR3 protein: CASKTGVGTQYF
CDR3 DNA: TGTGCCAGCAAGACAGGGGTGGGGACCCAGTACTTC
clone size: .
D gene: TRBD1
V gene: TRBV28
J gene: TRBJ2-5

CDR3 protein: CAIRRHGQGPTDTQYF
CDR3 DNA: TGTGCCATCAGGAGACATGGACAGGGACCCACAGATACGCAGTATTTT
clone size: .
D gene: TRBD1
V gene: TRBV10-3
J gene: TRBJ2-3

CDR3 protein: CASRESPGGYTF
CDR3 DNA: TGTGCCAGCAGAGAGTCGCCGGGGGGGTACACCTTC
clone size: once
D gene: .
V gene: TRBV5-6
J gene: TRBJ1-2

CDR3 protein: CASSLAGTSGSTDTQYF
CDR3 DNA: TGTGCCAGCTCACTCGCCGGGACTAGCGGGTCGACAGATACGCAGTATTTT
clone size: .
D gene: TRBD2
V gene: TRBV18
J gene: TRBJ2-3

CDR3 protein: CASSSVFPPNEQFF
CDR3 DNA: TGTGCCAGCAGCTCGGTGTTTCCCCCCAATGAGCAGTTCTTC
clone size: .
D gene: .
V gene: TRBV7-8
J gene: TRBJ2-1

CDR3 protein: CSVDSSYGYTF
CDR3 DNA: TGCAGCGTCGACAGCAGCTATGGCTACACCTTC
clone size: .
D gene: .
V gene: TRBV29-1
J gene: TRBJ1-2

CDR3 protein: CASSSGLTGELFF
CDR3 DNA: TGTGCCAGCAGCAGCGGGCTCACCGGGGAGCTGTTTTTT
clone size: .
D gene: .
V gene: TRBV7-2
J gene: TRBJ2-2

CDR3 protein: CASSLGSAGVSTDTQYF
CDR3 DNA: TGTGCCAGCAGCTTAGGATCAGCGGGGGTTAGCACAGATACGCAGTATTTT
clone size: .
D gene: TRBD2
V gene: TRBV7-7
J gene: TRBJ2-3

CDR3 protein: CASSLNSLEQYF
CDR3 DNA: TGCGCCAGCAGCTTGAATTCCTTGGAGCAGTACTTC
clone size: .
D gene: .
V gene: TRBV5-1
J gene: TRBJ2-7

CDR3 protein: CSSSPRGQYSYEQYF
CDR3 DNA: TGTTCCAGCAGCCCACGGGGACAGTACTCCTACGAGCAGTACTTC
clone size: .
D gene: TRBD1
V gene: TRBV7-9
J gene: TRBJ2-7

CDR3 protein: CASSNRRAEAFF
CDR3 DNA: TGTGCCAGCAGTAATAGGCGGGCTGAAGCTTTCTTT
clone size: few
D gene: .
V gene: TRBV2
J gene: TRBJ1-1

CDR3 protein: CASSDPGTSVGNEQFF
CDR3 DNA: TGTGCCAGCAGTGACCCCGGGACTAGTGTTGGTAATGAGCAGTTCTTC
clone size: .
D gene: TRBD2
V gene: TRBV6-1
J gene: TRBJ2-1

CDR3 protein: CAWSGQGTSGRLYEQYF
CDR3 DNA: TGTGCCTGGAGTGGGCAGGGGACTAGCGGGAGACTCTACGAGCAGTACTTC
clone size: .
D gene: TRBD2
V gene: TRBV30
J gene: TRBJ2-7

CDR3 protein: CASRQSLRQGIGQPQHF
CDR3 DNA: TGTGCCAGCAGGCAATCCCTTAGACAGGGGATTGGTCAGCCCCAGCATTTT
clone size: .
D gene: TRBD1
V gene: TRBV28
J gene: TRBJ1-5

CDR3 protein: CASSDRGLIGNTIYF
CDR3 DNA: TGTGCCAGCAGTGACAGGGGGCTAATTGGAAACACCATATATTTT
clone size: once
D gene: TRBD1
V gene: TRBV2
J gene: TRBJ1-3

CDR3 protein: CASSDDSQETQYF
CDR3 DNA: TGTGCCAGCAGTGATGACAGTCAAGAGACCCAGTACTTC
clone size: .
D gene: .
V gene: TRBV6-1
J gene: TRBJ2-5

CDR3 protein: CASSTTGQGSSYEQYF
CDR3 DNA: TGTGCCAGTAGCACCACCGGACAGGGCAGCTCCTACGAGCAGTACTTC
clone size: .
D gene: TRBD1
V gene: TRBV19
J gene: TRBJ2-7

CDR3 protein: CASSSGLAGGVTDTQYF
CDR3 DNA: TGTGCCAGCAGCTCAGGACTAGCGGGAGGGGTCACAGATACGCAGTATTTT
clone size: .
D gene: TRBD2
V gene: TRBV2
J gene: TRBJ2-3

CDR3 protein: CATSRGGESSSYGYTF
CDR3 DNA: TGTGCCACCAGCAGAGGTGGAGAAAGTTCGTCCTATGGCTACACCTTC
clone size: once
D gene: .
V gene: TRBV15
J gene: TRBJ1-2

CDR3 protein: CASSQDQGSGADTQYF
CDR3 DNA: TGTGCCAGCAGCCAAGATCAAGGGAGTGGCGCAGATACGCAGTATTTT
clone size: many
D gene: .
V gene: TRBV4-2
J gene: TRBJ2-3

CDR3 protein: CASSVEAGLQETQYF
CDR3 DNA: TGTGCCAGCAGCGTAGAGGCAGGGTTGCAAGAGACCCAGTACTTC
clone size: .
D gene: .
V gene: TRBV9
J gene: TRBJ2-5